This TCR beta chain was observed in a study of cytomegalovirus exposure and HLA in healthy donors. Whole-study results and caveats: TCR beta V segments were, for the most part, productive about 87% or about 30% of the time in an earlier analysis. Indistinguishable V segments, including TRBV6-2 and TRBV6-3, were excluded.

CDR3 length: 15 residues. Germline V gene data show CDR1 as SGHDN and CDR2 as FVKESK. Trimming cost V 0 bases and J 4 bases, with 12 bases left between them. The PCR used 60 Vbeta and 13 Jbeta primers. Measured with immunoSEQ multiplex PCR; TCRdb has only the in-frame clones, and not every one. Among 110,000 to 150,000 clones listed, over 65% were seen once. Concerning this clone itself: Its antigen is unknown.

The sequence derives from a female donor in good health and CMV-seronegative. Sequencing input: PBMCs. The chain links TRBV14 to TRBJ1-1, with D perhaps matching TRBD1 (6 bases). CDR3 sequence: CASSQDKRGGTEAFF. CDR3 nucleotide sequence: TGTGCCAGCAGCCAAGATAAAAGGGGGGGCACTGAAGCTTTCTTT.